Given below is one T cell receptor beta chain in context. This sample is part of a study of control samples from healthy donors and cancer patients. Germline CDR1 SEHNR, CDR2 FQNEAQ (reference sequence). The CDR3 contains 13 residues. The V end lost 5 bases, the J end lost 8 bases, and 12 bases lay between the germline ends. The data were produced by immunoSEQ multiplex PCR, yet TCRdb's version contains in-frame clones alone and is incomplete. The data contain around 80,000 clones, about 88% of them singletons. The source material was blood. The chain employs TRBV7-9 and TRBJ1-4, with no clear D. The TCR sequence derives from a woman in her forties or fifties in good health. The CDR3 DNA sequence: TGTGCCAGCAGCCTATCAGGACTCGAAAAACTGTTTTTT. The encoded protein is CASSLSGLEKLFF.